This TCR beta chain was documented in a study of blood T cells in healthy people across ages. Sample-barcoded 5' priming and a J-beta primer mix drove a second PCR of about 7 to 11 cycles. TCRdb itself ran the 5' RACE reads through MiXCR, one entry per CDR3 protein. The table includes about 1.1 million distinct CDR3 sequences, 35% to 40% detected once. Notes on the study in general: Higher naive T cell percentage went strongly together with higher TCR beta diversity.

Those donating, healthy Caucasian individuals from Russia, were aged roughly 6 to 95. There were at least 6 micrograms of total RNA extracted from every sample. This clonotype has only a few counts. Its specificity is unknown. The sequence derives from a man aged 18 to 35 in good health. The material sequenced was blood.

CDR3 in amino acids: CASSFGQAGTQYF. CDR3 in DNA: TGTGCCAGCAGTTTCGGACAGGCGGGGACCCAGTACTTC. V gene TRBV12-3 or TRBV12-4 combines with J gene TRBJ2-5; 7 bases are a match to TRBD1. There are 13 residues in the CDR3. Trimming removed 3 bases from V and 7 bases from J; junction bases left unmatched: 5.